This is a list of T cell receptor beta chains from one sample in a study of blood T cell repertoires in COVID-19. The protocol was immunoSEQ multiplex PCR, while the TCRdb copy is restricted to in-frame clones and leaves out a portion. The sample has approximately 670,000 clones, about nine tenths seen once. Sequencing was done on a sample of peripheral blood. The source is a woman aged 18-29 years with acute or convalescent COVID-19. CDR3s include the opening cysteine and the closing phenylalanine or tryptophan. The D gene is left open where the match is weak. Part of the rows lack a size; the others show once, few, many or a class for expanded clones.

V,size,J,D,CDR3,DNA
TRBV5-1,.,TRBJ2-7,TRBD1,CASSLLCTGVTYEQYF,TGCGCCAGCAGCTTGTTGTGTACAGGGGTCACCTACGAGCAGTACTTC
TRBV9,once,TRBJ2-7,.,CASSVEMGISYEQYF,TGTGCCAGCAGCGTAGAGATGGGCATCTCCTACGAGCAGTACTTC
TRBV28,once,TRBJ1-3,.,CATLGPFGGNSGNTIYF,TGTGCCACCCTTGGACCCTTCGGGGGGAACTCTGGAAACACCATATATTTT
TRBV4-2,.,TRBJ1-2,TRBD1,CASSQDRPTGVDGYTF,TGTGCCAGCAGCCAAGATCGGCCGACAGGGGTGGATGGCTACACCTTC
TRBV27,.,TRBJ1-1,.,CASSLGGGITEAFF,TGTGCCAGCAGTTTAGGGGGGGGCATCACTGAAGCTTTCTTT
TRBV5-6,.,TRBJ1-3,.,CASQEGRGNTIYF,TGTGCCAGCCAGGAGGGGCGAGGAAACACCATATATTTT
TRBV27,.,TRBJ1-5,.,CASSLEGPNQPQHF,TGTGCCAGCAGTTTGGAGGGACCCAATCAGCCCCAGCATTTT
TRBV6-5,.,TRBJ1-2,TRBD1,CASSYRDRNYGYTF,TGTGCCAGCAGTTACAGGGACAGAAACTATGGCTACACCTTC
TRBV6-1,.,TRBJ1-5,TRBD1,CASSELGTDFQPQHF,TGTGCCAGCAGTGAACTCGGGACAGACTTTCAGCCCCAGCATTTT
TRBV7-8,.,TRBJ1-6,.,CASSRGLINSPLHF,TGTGCCAGCAGCCGAGGTCTAATCAATTCACCCCTCCACTTT
TRBV18,.,TRBJ2-6,.,CASSPQGAGANVLTF,TGTGCCAGCTCACCACAGGGGGCTGGGGCCAACGTCCTGACTTTC
TRBV10-3,.,TRBJ2-6,.,CAISDSTGANVLTF,TGTGCCATCAGCGACAGCACTGGGGCCAACGTCCTGACTTTC
TRBV7-9,once,TRBJ1-1,.,CASRSDRRNTEAFF,TGTGCCAGCAGATCTGACAGGAGGAACACTGAAGCTTTCTTT
TRBV11-2,.,TRBJ2-2,.,CASRGPTPGELFF,TGTGCCAGCCGAGGGCCCACACCCGGGGAGCTGTTTTTT
TRBV7-9,.,TRBJ2-1,.,CASSFSAEFSYNEQFF,TGTGCCAGCAGCTTTTCGGCGGAGTTCTCCTACAATGAGCAGTTCTTC
TRBV4-1,.,TRBJ2-3,TRBD2,CASSQDRASGGNTQYF,TGCGCCAGCAGCCAAGATAGGGCTAGCGGGGGAAATACGCAGTATTTT
TRBV3-1/TRBV3-2,.,TRBJ2-6,.,CASSQTDVSGANVLTF,TGTGCCAGCAGCCAGACTGATGTCTCTGGGGCCAACGTCCTGACTTTC
TRBV12-3/TRBV12-4,few,TRBJ1-2,.,CASSLTGSGYTF,TGTGCCAGCAGTCTTACAGGGTCCGGCTACACCTTC
TRBV5-4,.,TRBJ2-7,TRBD1,CASSPDRGAYEQYF,TGTGCCAGCAGCCCGGACAGGGGCGCCTACGAGCAGTACTTC
TRBV5-4,.,TRBJ2-1,TRBD2,CASSPGTSGYNEQFF,TGTGCCAGCAGCCCCGGGACTAGCGGCTACAATGAGCAGTTCTTC
TRBV9,.,TRBJ1-1,TRBD1,CASSVQGEGNTEAFF,TGTGCCAGCAGCGTCCAGGGGGAAGGGAACACTGAAGCTTTCTTT
TRBV5-1,.,TRBJ2-3,.,CASSLGQHTDTQYF,TGCGCCAGCAGCTTGGGACAGCACACAGATACGCAGTATTTT
TRBV11-2,once,TRBJ1-2,.,CASSLGGGSTNGRYGYTF,TGTGCCAGCAGCTTAGGTGGAGGCAGTACCAACGGGCGTTATGGCTACACCTTC
TRBV9,.,TRBJ2-1,TRBD2,CASSVDSSGGGLEQFF,TGTGCCAGCAGCGTAGACTCTAGCGGGGGGGGCTTGGAGCAGTTCTTC
TRBV4-1,.,TRBJ2-7,.,CASSLQDLYEQYF,TGCGCCAGCAGCCTACAAGACTTATACGAGCAGTACTTC
TRBV9,.,TRBJ1-1,.,CASSPTGFMRNTEAFF,TGTGCCAGCAGCCCCACAGGGTTTATGAGGAACACTGAAGCTTTCTTT
TRBV9,.,TRBJ1-1,.,CASNRQPNTEAFF,TGTGCCAGCAACAGACAGCCAAACACTGAAGCTTTCTTT
TRBV25-1,.,TRBJ2-3,.,CARTATLIDTQYF,TGTGCCAGAACGGCGACACTCATAGATACGCAGTATTTT
TRBV11-3,.,TRBJ2-3,TRBD1,CASSRTGERADTQYF,TGTGCCAGCAGCCGCACAGGGGAACGGGCAGATACGCAGTATTTT
TRBV14,.,TRBJ1-1,TRBD1,CASSQETGGRTEAFF,TGTGCCAGCAGCCAAGAGACAGGGGGGAGAACTGAAGCTTTCTTT
TRBV4-2,.,TRBJ1-1,.,CASSQDEEAGEAFF,TGTGCCAGCAGCCAAGATGAGGAGGCAGGTGAAGCTTTCTTT
TRBV7-8,.,TRBJ1-5,.,CASSSGVQPQHF,TGTGCCAGCAGCTCAGGGGTACAGCCCCAGCATTTT
TRBV7-8,.,TRBJ2-3,TRBD2,CASSYDTGLAGGPRDTQYF,TGTGCCAGCAGCTATGACACGGGACTAGCGGGGGGGCCCCGGGATACGCAGTATTTT
TRBV9,once,TRBJ1-3,.,CASSVEQNPGNTIYF,TGTGCCAGCAGCGTAGAACAGAACCCTGGAAACACCATATATTTT
TRBV6-5,.,TRBJ1-5,.,CASSYSAGRVQPQHF,TGTGCCAGCAGTTACTCTGCTGGCAGGGTCCAGCCCCAGCATTTT
TRBV2,.,TRBJ1-2,TRBD1,CASSEAVGTGYGGYTF,TGTGCCAGCAGTGAAGCCGTTGGGACAGGGTATGGCGGCTACACCTTC
TRBV18,.,TRBJ1-6,TRBD1,CASSWRQGASPLHF,TGTGCCAGCTCATGGAGACAGGGGGCTTCACCCCTCCACTTT
TRBV27,.,TRBJ2-7,.,CASSLTGHDGVYEQYF,TGTGCCAGCAGTTTAACGGGACATGACGGGGTGTACGAGCAGTACTTC
TRBV11-3,.,TRBJ2-3,TRBD2,CASSLGRQRGNTDTQYF,TGTGCCAGCAGCTTAGGACGCCAGCGGGGCAACACAGATACGCAGTATTTT
TRBV5-4,.,TRBJ2-2,.,CAIQGDTGELFF,TGTGCCATCCAAGGGGACACCGGGGAGCTGTTTTTT
TRBV11-2,.,TRBJ1-2,.,CASSRRSGGAGYGYTF,TGTGCCAGCAGCCGGCGGTCGGGGGGCGCGGGCTATGGCTACACCTTC
TRBV19,.,TRBJ1-1,.,CASRDGGNRLNTEAFF,TGTGCCAGCCGGGATGGAGGGAATCGGCTGAACACTGAAGCTTTCTTT
TRBV6-5,.,TRBJ2-3,TRBD2,CASRGGPDTQYF,TGTGCCAGCCGGGGGGGCCCAGATACGCAGTATTTT
TRBV15,.,TRBJ2-5,TRBD2,CATSRGLAGNQETQYF,TGTGCCACCAGCAGAGGACTAGCGGGAAACCAAGAGACCCAGTACTTC
TRBV5-1,.,TRBJ2-6,.,CASSLAWTAVSGANVLTF,TGCGCCAGCAGCTTGGCCTGGACAGCCGTCTCTGGGGCCAACGTCCTGACTTTC
TRBV12-5,.,TRBJ1-3,.,CASGLVLTSSAGNTIYF,TGTGCTAGTGGTTTGGTACTAACCTCGTCGGCTGGAAACACCATATATTTT
TRBV4-1,.,TRBJ1-5,.,CASSQGGQPQHF,TGCGCCAGCAGCCAAGGGGGCCAGCCCCAGCATTTT
TRBV7-8,.,TRBJ1-5,.,CASSLWVLDTAQPQHF,TGTGCCAGCAGCTTATGGGTCCTTGACACCGCCCAGCCCCAGCATTTT
TRBV12-3/TRBV12-4,.,TRBJ2-1,.,CASRRTWGDEQFF,TGTGCCAGCAGACGTACCTGGGGAGATGAGCAGTTCTTC
TRBV5-6,.,TRBJ2-5,.,CASNDRTEETQYF,TGTGCCAGCAACGATAGGACAGAAGAGACCCAGTACTTC
TRBV29-1,.,TRBJ2-7,TRBD1,CSASQGALSDYEQYF,TGCAGCGCCTCACAGGGGGCTTTATCTGATTACGAGCAGTACTTC
TRBV30,.,TRBJ2-7,TRBD1,CAWSRQGYEQYF,TGTGCCTGGAGTCGACAGGGCTACGAGCAGTACTTC
TRBV9,.,TRBJ1-5,.,CASSVGDYSNQPQHF,TGTGCCAGCAGCGTAGGAGACTATAGCAATCAGCCCCAGCATTTT
TRBV6-5,.,TRBJ1-5,TRBD1,CASSPRDRINQPQHF,TGTGCCAGCAGTCCCCGGGACAGGATAAATCAGCCCCAGCATTTT
TRBV11-2,.,TRBJ1-1,.,CASSLDTDTEAFF,TGTGCCAGCAGCTTAGACACGGACACTGAAGCTTTCTTT
TRBV7-3,.,TRBJ1-1,.,CASSPRASRGEAFF,TGTGCCAGCAGCCCGCGCGCCAGCCGAGGGGAAGCTTTCTTT
TRBV7-3,.,TRBJ1-1,.,CASSPSRMNTEAFF,TGTGCCAGCAGCCCCTCGAGGATGAACACTGAAGCTTTCTTT